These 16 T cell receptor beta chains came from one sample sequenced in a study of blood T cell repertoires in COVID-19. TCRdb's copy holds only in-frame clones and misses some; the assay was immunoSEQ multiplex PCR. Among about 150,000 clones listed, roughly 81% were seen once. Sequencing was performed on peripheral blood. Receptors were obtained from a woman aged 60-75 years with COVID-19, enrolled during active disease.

DNA of the CDR3: TGTGCCAGCACACGACAGGGGAGCACAGATACGCAGTATTTT. Amino acids: CASTRQGSTDTQYF. V is TRBV6-5 and J is TRBJ2-3; 8 positions agree with TRBD1. The CDR3 has 14 amino acids. In germline, CDR1 is MNHEY, CDR2 SVGAGI. Trimming removed 7 bases from V and 0 bases from J; junction bases left unmatched: 3.

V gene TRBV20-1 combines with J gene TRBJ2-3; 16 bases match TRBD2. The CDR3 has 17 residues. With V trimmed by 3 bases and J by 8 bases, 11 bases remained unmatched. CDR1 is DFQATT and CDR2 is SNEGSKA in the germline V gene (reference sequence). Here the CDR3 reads CSASRHEGLAGGPTQYF. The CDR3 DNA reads TGCAGTGCTAGTCGCCATGAGGGACTAGCGGGGGGGCCTACGCAGTATTTT.

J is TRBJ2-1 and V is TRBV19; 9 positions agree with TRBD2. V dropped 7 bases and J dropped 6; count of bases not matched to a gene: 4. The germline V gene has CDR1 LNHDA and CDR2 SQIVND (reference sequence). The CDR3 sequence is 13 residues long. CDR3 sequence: CASNSGRGNEQFF. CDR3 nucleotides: TGTGCCAGTAATAGCGGGAGAGGCAATGAGCAGTTCTTC. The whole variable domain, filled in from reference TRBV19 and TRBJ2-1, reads DGGITQSPKYLFRKEGQNVTLSCEQNLNHDAMYWYRQDPGQGLRLIYYSQIVNDFQKGDIAEGYSVSREKKESFPLTVTSAQKNPTAFYLCASNSGRGNEQFFGPGTRLTVL.

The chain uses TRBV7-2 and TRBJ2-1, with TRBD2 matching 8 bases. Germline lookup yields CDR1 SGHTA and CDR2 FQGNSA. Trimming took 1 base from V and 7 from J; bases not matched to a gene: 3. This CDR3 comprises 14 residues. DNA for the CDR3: TGTGCCAGCAGCTTAGGGACTAGCCGGAATGAGCAGTTCTTC. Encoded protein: CASSLGTSRNEQFF.

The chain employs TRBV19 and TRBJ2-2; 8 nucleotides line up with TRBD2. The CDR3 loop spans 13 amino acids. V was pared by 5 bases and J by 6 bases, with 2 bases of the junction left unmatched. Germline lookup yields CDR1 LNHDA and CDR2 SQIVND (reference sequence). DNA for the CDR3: TGTGCCAGTAGTGCGCGGGGGGCCGGGGAGCTGTTTTTT. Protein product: CASSARGAGELFF.

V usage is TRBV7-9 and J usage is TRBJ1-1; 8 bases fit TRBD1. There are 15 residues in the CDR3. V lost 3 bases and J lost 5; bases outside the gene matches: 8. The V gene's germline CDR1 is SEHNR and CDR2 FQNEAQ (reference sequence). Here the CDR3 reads CASSFQTGVGTEAFF. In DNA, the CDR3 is TGTGCCAGCAGCTTTCAGACAGGGGTTGGAACTGAAGCTTTCTTT.

CDR3 sequence reads: CASNAGGSNYGYTF. The CDR3 DNA is TGTGCCAGCAACGCAGGGGGTTCTAACTATGGCTACACCTTC. The V call is TRBV7-2, the J call TRBJ1-2, with 7 nucleotides matching TRBD1. The CDR3 loop spans 14 amino acids. Germline assignment: CDR1 SGHTA and CDR2 FQGNSA. Germline trimming cut 7 bases from V and 0 bases from J; bases unmatched to any gene: 5. The full variable domain, completed using reference TRBV7-2 and TRBJ1-2, is GAGVSQSPSNKVTEKGKDVELRCDPISGHTALYWYRQSLGQGLEFLIYFQGNSAPDKSGLPSDRFSAERTGGSVSTLTIQRTQQEDSAVYLCASNAGGSNYGYTFGSGTRLTVV.

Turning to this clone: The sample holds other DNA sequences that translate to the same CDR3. The chain's CDR3 is CASSVGHRGNEKLFF. The CDR3, as DNA: TGTGCCAGCAGCGTAGGCCACAGGGGCAATGAAAAACTGTTTTTT. V gene TRBV9 combines with J gene TRBJ1-4; 7 nucleotides match TRBD1. The CDR3 covers 15 residues. Losses at the gene ends were 0 bases for V and 5 bases for J; bases not matched to a gene: 4. Germline V gene data show CDR1 as SGDLS and CDR2 as YYNGEE. Looking up the rest from reference TRBV9 and TRBJ1-4 gives the full variable domain: DSGVTQTPKHLITATGQRVTLRCSPRSGDLSVYWYQQSLDQGLQFLIQYYNGEERAKGNILERFSAQQFPDLHSELNLSSLELGDSALYFCASSVGHRGNEKLFFGSGTQLSVL.

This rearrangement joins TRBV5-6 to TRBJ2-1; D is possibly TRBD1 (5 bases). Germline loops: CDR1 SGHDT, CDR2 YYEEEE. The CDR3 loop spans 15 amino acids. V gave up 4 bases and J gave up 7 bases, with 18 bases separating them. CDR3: CASSTQLAGWNEQFF. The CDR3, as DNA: TGTGCCAGCAGCACCCAACTGGCAGGGTGGAATGAGCAGTTCTTC.

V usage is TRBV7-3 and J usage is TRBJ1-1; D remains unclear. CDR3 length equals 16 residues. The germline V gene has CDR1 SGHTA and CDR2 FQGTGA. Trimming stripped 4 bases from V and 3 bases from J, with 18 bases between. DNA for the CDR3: TGTGCCAGCAGCTCCGTGCTTCGGGGAGCGGACACTGAAGCTTTCTTT. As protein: CASSSVLRGADTEAFF. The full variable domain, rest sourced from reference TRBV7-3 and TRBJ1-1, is GAGVSQTPSNKVTEKGKYVELRCDPISGHTALYWYRQSLGQGPEFLIYFQGTGAADDSGLPNDRFFAVRPEGSVSTLKIQRTERGDSAVYLCASSSVLRGADTEAFFGQGTRLTVV.

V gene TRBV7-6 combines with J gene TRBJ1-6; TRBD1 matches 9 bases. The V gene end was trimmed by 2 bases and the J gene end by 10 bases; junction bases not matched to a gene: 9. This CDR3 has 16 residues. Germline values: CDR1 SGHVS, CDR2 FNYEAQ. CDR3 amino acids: CASSLTPGTGSSPLHF. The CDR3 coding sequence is TGTGCCAGCAGCTTAACCCCGGGGACAGGGAGCTCACCCCTCCACTTT.

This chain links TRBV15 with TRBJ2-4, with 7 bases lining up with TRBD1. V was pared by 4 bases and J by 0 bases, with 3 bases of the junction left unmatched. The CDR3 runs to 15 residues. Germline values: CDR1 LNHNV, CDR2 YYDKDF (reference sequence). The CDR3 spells CATSTRGLAKNIQYF. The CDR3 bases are TGTGCCACCAGCACAAGGGGGCTAGCCAAAAACATTCAGTACTTC. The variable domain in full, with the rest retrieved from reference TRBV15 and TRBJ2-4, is DAMVIQNPRYQVTQFGKPVTLSCSQTLNHNVMYWYQQKSSQAPKLLFHYYDKDFNNEADTPDNFQSRRPNTSFCFLDIRSPGLGDTAMYLCATSTRGLAKNIQYFGAGTRLSVL.

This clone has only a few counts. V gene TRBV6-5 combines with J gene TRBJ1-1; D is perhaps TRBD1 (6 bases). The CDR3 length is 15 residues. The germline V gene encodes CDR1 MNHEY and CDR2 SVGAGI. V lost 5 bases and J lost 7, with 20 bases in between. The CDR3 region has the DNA TGTGCCAGCAGTATACATCAGGGGTATGCGAATGAAGCTTTCTTT. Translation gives CASSIHQGYANEAFF.

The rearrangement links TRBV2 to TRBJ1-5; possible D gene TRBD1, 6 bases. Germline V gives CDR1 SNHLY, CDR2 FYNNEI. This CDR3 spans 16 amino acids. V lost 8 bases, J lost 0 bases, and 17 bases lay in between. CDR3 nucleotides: TGTGCCAGCGGACACCGGGACATTTATAGCAATCAGCCCCAGCATTTT. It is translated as CASGHRDIYSNQPQHF.

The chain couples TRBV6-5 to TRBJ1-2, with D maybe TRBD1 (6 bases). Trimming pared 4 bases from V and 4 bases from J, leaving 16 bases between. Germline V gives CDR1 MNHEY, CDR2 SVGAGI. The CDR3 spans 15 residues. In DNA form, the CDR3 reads TGTGCCAGCAGTTCTCCCACAGGGAAGGGCTATGGCTACACCTTC. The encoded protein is CASSSPTGKGYGYTF.

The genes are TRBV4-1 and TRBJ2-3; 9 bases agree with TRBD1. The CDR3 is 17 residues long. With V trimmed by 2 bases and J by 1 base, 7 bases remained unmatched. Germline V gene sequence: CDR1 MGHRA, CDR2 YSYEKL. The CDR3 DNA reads TGCGCCAGCAGCCAAACAGGGGGCCCTACGCGCACAGATACGCAGTATTTT. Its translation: CASSQTGGPTRTDTQYF.